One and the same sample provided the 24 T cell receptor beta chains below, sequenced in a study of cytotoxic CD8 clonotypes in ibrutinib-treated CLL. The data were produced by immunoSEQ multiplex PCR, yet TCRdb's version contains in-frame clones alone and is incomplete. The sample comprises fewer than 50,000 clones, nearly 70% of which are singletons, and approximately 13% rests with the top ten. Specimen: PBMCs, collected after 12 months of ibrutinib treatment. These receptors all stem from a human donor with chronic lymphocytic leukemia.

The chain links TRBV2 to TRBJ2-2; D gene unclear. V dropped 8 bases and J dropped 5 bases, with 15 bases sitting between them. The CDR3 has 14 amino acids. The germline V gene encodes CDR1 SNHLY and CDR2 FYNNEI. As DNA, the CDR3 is TGTGCCAGCGGAAGGGTACTCCTAACCGGGGAGCTGTTTTTT. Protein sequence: CASGRVLLTGELFF.

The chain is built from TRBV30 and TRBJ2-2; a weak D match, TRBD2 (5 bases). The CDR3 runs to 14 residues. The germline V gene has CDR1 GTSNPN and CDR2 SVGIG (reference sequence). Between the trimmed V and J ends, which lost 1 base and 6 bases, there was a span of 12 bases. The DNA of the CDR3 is TGTGCCTGGAGTGAACAGCGGAGCCCCGGGGAGCTGTTTTTT. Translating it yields CAWSEQRSPGELFF.

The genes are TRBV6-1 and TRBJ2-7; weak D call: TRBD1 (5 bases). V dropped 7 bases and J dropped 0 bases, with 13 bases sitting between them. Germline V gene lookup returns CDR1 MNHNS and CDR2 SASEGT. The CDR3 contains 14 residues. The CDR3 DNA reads TGTGCCAGCACTGCAACAGGTTTCTCCTACGAGCAGTACTTC. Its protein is CASTATGFSYEQYF.

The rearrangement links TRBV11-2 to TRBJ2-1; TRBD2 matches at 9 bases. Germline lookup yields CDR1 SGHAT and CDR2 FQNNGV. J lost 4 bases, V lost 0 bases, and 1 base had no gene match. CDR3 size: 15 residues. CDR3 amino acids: CASSLETSGYNEQFF. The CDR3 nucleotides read TGTGCCAGCAGCTTAGAGACTAGCGGATACAATGAGCAGTTCTTC.

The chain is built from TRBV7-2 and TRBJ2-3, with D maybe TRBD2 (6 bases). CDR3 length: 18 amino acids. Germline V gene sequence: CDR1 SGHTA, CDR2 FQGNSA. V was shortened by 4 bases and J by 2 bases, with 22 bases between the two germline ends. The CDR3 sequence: CASSSNSIGTRSTDTQYF. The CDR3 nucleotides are TGTGCCAGCAGCTCAAATTCTATCGGGACTCGCTCCACAGATACGCAGTATTTT.

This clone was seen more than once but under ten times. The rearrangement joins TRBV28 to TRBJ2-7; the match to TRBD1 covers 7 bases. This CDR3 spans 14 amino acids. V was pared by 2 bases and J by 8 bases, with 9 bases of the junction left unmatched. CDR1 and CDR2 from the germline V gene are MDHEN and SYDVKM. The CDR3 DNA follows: TGTGCCAGCAGTTTACAGACAGGGTCTACGAAGCAGTACTTC. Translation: CASSLQTGSTKQYF.

CDR3 sequence: CASSLGSYGYTF. CDR3 DNA sequence: TGCGCCAGCAGCTTGGGCAGCTATGGCTACACCTTC. This chain uses TRBV5-1 with TRBJ1-2, with unresolved D. The CDR3 loop spans 12 amino acids. The germline CDR1 and CDR2 sequences are SGHRS and YFSETQ. Trimming left V 0 bases short and J 4 bases short, with 4 bases between.

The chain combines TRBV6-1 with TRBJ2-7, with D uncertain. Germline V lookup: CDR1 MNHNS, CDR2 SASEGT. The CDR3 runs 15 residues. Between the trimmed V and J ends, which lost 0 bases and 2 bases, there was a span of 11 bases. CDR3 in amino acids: CASSEASRPPYEQYF. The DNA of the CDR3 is TGTGCCAGCAGTGAAGCGAGCAGGCCCCCCTACGAGCAGTACTTC.

The CDR3 DNA reads TGCGCCAGCAGCCAAGATTATGGCGGCGAGCAGTACTTC. Amino acids: CASSQDYGGEQYF. The chain couples TRBV4-1 to TRBJ2-7; D call uncertain. V was trimmed by 0 bases and J by 6 bases, leaving 9 bases between them. CDR1 is MGHRA, CDR2 YSYEKL, per germline. The CDR3 totals 13 residues.

This CDR3 is CASSGFGQGRETQYF. The CDR3 nucleotides read TGTGCCAGCAGCGGGTTTGGACAGGGACGAGAGACCCAGTACTTC. The chain combines TRBV14 with TRBJ2-5, with TRBD1 matching over 8 bases. The CDR3 covers 15 residues. Germline assignment: CDR1 SGHDN and CDR2 FVKESK. V was pared by 5 bases and J by 4 bases, with 9 bases of the junction left unmatched. The full variable domain, with the rest looked up from reference TRBV14 and TRBJ2-5, is EAGVTQFPSHSVIEKGQTVTLRCDPISGHDNLYWYRRVMGKEIKFLLHFVKESKQDESGMPNNRFLAERTGGTYSTLKVQPAELEDSGVYFCASSGFGQGRETQYFGPGTRLLVL.

The CDR3 coding sequence is TGTGCCAGTAGTACCGAGGACAGGGGGGGTTATAGCAATCAGCCCCAGCATTTT. Its protein is CASSTEDRGGYSNQPQHF. The rearrangement uses TRBV19 and TRBJ1-5, with 10 bases that match TRBD1. The CDR3 consists of 18 residues. Germline lookup yields CDR1 LNHDA and CDR2 SQIVND (reference sequence). Trimming cost V 4 bases and J 0 bases; bases outside gene matches: 9.

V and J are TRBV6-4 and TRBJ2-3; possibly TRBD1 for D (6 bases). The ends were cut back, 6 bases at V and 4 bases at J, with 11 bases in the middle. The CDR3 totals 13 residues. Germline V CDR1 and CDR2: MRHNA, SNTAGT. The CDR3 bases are TGTGCCAGCAGCCTCAGGGGCGCAGATACGCAGTATTTT. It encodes CASSLRGADTQYF.

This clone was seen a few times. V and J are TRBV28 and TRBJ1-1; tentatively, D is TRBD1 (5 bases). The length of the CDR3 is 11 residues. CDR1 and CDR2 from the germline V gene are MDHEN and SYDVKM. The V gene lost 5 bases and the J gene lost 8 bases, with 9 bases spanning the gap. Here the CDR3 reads CASSSRGEAFF. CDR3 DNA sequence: TGTGCCAGCAGTAGTCGGGGCGAAGCTTTCTTT.

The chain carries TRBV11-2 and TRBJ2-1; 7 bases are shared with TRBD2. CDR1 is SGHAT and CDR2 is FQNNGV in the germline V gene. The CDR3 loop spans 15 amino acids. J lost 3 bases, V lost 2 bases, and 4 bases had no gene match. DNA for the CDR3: TGTGCCAGCAGCTTATCAGGGACTAACTACAATGAGCAGTTCTTC. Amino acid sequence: CASSLSGTNYNEQFF.

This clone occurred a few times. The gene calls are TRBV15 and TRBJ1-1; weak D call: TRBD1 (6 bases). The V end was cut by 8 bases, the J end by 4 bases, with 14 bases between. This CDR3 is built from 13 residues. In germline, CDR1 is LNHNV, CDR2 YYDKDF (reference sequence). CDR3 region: CATRTGLGTEAFF. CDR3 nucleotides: TGTGCCACCCGAACAGGGTTGGGCACTGAAGCTTTCTTT.

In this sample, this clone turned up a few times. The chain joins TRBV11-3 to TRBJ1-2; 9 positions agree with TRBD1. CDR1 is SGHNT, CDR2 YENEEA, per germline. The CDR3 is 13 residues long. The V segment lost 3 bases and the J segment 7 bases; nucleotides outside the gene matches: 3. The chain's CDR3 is CASSFTGGAGYTF. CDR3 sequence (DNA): TGTGCCAGCAGCTTTACAGGGGGCGCTGGCTACACCTTC.

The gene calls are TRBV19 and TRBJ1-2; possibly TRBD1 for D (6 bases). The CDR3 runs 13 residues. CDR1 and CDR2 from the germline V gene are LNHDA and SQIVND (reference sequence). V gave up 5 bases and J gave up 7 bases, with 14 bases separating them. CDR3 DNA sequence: TGTGCCAGTAGTCAACAGGGAATGGTTGGCTACACCTTC. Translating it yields CASSQQGMVGYTF.

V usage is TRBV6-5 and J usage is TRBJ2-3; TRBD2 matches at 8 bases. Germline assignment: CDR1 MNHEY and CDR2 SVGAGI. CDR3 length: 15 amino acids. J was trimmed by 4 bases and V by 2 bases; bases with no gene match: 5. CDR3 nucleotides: TGTGCCAGCAGTTACGACACTAGCGGTTCAGATACGCAGTATTTT. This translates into CASSYDTSGSDTQYF.

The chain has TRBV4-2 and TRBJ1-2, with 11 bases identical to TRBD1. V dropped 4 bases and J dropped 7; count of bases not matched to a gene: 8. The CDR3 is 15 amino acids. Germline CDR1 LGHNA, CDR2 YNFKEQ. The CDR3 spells CASSRRTGGAGGYTF. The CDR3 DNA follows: TGTGCCAGCAGCCGCCGGACAGGGGGCGCAGGTGGCTACACCTTC.

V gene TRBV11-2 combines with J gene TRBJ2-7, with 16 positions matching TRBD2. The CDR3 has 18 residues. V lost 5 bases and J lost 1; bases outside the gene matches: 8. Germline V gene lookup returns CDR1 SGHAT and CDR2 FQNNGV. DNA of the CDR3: TGTGCCAGCAGCCCGGGGACTAGCGGGAGGGTTCTGTCCTACGAGCAGTACTTC. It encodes CASSPGTSGRVLSYEQYF.

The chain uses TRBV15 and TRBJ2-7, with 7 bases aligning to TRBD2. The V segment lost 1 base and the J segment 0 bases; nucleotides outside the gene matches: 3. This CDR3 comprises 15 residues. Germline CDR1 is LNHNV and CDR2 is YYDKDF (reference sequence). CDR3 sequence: CATSRGREVSYEQYF. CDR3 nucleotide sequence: TGTGCCACCAGCAGAGGACGGGAGGTCTCCTACGAGCAGTACTTC.

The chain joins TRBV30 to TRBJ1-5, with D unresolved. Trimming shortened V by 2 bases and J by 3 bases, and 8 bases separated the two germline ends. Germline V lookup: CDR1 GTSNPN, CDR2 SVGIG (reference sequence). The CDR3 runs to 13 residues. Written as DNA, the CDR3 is TGTGCCTGGAGTAAGGGCAACAATCAGCCCCAGCATTTT. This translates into CAWSKGNNQPQHF.

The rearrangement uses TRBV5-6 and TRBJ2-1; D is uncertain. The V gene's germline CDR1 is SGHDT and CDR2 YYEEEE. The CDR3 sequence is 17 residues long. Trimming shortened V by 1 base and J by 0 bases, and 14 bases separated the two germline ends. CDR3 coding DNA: TGTGCCAGCAGCTTGCGGACGGGCCCAAGCTCCTACAATGAGCAGTTCTTC. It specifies CASSLRTGPSSYNEQFF.

The CDR3 protein is CASSLDPYNEQFF. CDR3 DNA: TGCGCCAGCAGCTTGGACCCCTACAATGAGCAGTTCTTC. V gene TRBV5-1 combines with J gene TRBJ2-1; D gene unclear. V lost 0 bases and J lost 2, with 3 bases in between. The CDR3 runs 13 residues. Germline V gene lookup returns CDR1 SGHRS and CDR2 YFSETQ. The variable domain in full, with the rest retrieved from reference TRBV5-1 and TRBJ2-1, is KAGVTQTPRYLIKTRGQQVTLSCSPISGHRSVSWYQQTPGQGLQFLFEYFSETQRNKGNFPGRFSGRQFSNSRSEMNVSTLELGDSALYLCASSLDPYNEQFFGPGTRLTVL.